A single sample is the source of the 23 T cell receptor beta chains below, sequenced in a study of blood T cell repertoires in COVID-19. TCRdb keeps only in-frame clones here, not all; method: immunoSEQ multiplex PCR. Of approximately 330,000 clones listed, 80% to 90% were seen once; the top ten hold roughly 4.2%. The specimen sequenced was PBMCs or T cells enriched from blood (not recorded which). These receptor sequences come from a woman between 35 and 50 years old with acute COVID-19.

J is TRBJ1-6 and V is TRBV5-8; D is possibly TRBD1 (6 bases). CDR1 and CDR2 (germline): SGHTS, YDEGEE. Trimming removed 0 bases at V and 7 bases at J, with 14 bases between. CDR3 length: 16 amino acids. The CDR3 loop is CASSLVGAGVNSPLHF. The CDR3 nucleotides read TGTGCCAGCAGCTTGGTGGGGGCGGGCGTGAATTCACCCCTCCACTTT.

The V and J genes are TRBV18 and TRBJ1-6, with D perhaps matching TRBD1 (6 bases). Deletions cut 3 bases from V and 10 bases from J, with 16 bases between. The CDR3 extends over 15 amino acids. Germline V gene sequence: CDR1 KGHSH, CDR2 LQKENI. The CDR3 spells CASSPQQGKESPLHF. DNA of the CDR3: TGTGCCAGCTCACCGCAACAGGGAAAAGAGTCACCCCTCCACTTT. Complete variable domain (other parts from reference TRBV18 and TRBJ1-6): NAGVMQNPRHLVRRRGQEARLRCSPMKGHSHVYWYRQLPEEGLKFMVYLQKENIIDESGMPKERFSAEFPKEGPSILRIQQVVRGDSAAYFCASSPQQGKESPLHFGNGTRLTVT.

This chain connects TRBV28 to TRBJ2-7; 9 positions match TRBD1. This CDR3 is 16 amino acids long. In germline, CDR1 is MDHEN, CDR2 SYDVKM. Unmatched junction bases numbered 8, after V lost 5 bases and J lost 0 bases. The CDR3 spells CASSTHRGLGSYEQYF. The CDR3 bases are TGTGCCAGCAGTACACACAGGGGGCTGGGCTCCTACGAGCAGTACTTC.

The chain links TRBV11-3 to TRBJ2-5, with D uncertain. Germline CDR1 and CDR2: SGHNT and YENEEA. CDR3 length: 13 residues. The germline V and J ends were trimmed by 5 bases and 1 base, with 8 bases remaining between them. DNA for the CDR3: TGTGCCAGCAGCGAGAATGCCCAAGAGACCCAGTACTTC. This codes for CASSENAQETQYF.

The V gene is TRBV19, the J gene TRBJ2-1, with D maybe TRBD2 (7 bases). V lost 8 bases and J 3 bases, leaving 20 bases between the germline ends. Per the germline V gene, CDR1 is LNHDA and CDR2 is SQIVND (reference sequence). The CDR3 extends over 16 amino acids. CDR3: CASSGVPLAVYNEQFF. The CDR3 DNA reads TGTGCCAGTTCAGGGGTTCCGCTAGCGGTCTACAATGAGCAGTTCTTC.

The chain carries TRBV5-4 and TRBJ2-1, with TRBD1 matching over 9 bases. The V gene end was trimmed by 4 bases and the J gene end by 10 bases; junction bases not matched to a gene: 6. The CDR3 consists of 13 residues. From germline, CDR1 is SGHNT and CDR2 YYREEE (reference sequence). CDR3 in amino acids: CASSPYRGQEQFF. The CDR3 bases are TGTGCCAGCAGCCCATACAGGGGGCAGGAGCAGTTCTTC.

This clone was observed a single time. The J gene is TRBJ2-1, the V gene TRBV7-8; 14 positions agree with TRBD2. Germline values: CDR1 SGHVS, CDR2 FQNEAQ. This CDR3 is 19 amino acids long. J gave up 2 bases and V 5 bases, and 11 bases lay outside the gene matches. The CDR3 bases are TGTGCCAGCAGCCTCAAATGGACTAGCGGGGGGCCGACCTACAATGAGCAGTTCTTC. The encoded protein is CASSLKWTSGGPTYNEQFF.

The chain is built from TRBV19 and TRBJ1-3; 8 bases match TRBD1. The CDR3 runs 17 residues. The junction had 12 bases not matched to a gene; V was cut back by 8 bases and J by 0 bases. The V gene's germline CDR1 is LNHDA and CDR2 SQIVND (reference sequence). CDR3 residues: CASHEDRGRYSGNTIYF. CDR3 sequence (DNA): TGTGCCAGTCACGAAGACAGGGGAAGATACTCTGGAAACACCATATATTTT.

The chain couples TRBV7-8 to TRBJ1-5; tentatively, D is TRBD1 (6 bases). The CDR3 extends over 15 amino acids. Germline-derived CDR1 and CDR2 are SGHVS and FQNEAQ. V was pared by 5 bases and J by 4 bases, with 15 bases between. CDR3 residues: CASSDPTGMNQPQHF. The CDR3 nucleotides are TGTGCCAGCAGCGACCCTACAGGGATGAATCAGCCCCAGCATTTT.

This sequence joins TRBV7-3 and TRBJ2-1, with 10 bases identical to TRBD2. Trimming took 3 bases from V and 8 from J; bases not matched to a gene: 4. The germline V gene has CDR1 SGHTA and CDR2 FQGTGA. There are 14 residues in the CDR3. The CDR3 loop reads CASSFTGTSDEQFF. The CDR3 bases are TGTGCCAGCAGCTTTACCGGGACTAGCGATGAGCAGTTCTTC.

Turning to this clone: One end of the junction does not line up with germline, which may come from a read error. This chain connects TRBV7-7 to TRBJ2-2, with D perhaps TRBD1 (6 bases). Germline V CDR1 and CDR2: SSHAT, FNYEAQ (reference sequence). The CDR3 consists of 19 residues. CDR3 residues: CASSLGVMGRTANTGELFF. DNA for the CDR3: TGTGCTAGCAGCTTAGGGGTTATGGGGCGGACAGCGAACACCGGGGAGCTGTTTTTT. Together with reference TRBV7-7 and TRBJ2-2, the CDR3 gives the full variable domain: GAGVSQSPRYKVTKRGQDVTLRCDPISSHATLYWYQQALGQGPEFLTYFNYEAQPDKSGLPSDRFSAERPEGSISTLTIQRTEQRDSAMYRCASSLGVMGRTANTGELFFGEGSRLTVL.

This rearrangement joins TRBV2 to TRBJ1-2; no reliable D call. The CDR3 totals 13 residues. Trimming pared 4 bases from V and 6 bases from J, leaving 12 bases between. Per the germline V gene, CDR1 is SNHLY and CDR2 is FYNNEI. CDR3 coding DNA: TGTGCCAGCAGTGGGTGGGGAGTTGATGGCTACACCTTC. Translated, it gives CASSGWGVDGYTF.

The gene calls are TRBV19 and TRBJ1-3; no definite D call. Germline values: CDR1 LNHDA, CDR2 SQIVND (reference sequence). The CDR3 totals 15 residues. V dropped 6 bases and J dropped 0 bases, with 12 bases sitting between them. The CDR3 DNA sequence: TGTGCCAGTAGCCCAAGACTCAGCTCTGGAAACACCATATATTTT. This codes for CASSPRLSSGNTIYF. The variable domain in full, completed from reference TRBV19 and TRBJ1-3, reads DGGITQSPKYLFRKEGQNVTLSCEQNLNHDAMYWYRQDPGQGLRLIYYSQIVNDFQKGDIAEGYSVSREKKESFPLTVTSAQKNPTAFYLCASSPRLSSGNTIYFGEGSWLTVV.

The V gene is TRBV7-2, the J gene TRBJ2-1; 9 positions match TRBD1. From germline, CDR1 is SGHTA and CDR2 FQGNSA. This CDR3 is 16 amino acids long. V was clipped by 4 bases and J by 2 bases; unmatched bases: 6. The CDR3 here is CASSSSGQGTYNEQFF. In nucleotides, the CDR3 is TGTGCCAGCAGCTCAAGCGGACAGGGGACCTACAATGAGCAGTTCTTC.

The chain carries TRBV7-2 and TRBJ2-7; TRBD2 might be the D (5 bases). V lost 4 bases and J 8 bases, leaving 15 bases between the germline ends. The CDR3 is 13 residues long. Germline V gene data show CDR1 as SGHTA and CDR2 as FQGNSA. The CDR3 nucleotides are TGTGCCAGCAGCTCCACCCCCGGGGTCCAGCAGTACTTC. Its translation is CASSSTPGVQQYF.

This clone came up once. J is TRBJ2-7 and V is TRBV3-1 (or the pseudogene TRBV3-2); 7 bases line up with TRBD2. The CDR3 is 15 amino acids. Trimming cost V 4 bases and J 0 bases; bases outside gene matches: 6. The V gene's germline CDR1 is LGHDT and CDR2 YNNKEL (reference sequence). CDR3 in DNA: TGTGCCAGCAGCCTGGGGGGGTCTTCCTCCTACGAGCAGTACTTC. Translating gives CASSLGGSSSYEQYF.

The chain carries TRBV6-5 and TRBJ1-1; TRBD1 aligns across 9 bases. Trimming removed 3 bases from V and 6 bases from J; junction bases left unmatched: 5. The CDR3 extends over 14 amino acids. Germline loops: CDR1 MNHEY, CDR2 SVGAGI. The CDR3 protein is CASSYPGQGPEAFF. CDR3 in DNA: TGTGCCAGCAGTTATCCAGGACAGGGGCCTGAAGCTTTCTTT.

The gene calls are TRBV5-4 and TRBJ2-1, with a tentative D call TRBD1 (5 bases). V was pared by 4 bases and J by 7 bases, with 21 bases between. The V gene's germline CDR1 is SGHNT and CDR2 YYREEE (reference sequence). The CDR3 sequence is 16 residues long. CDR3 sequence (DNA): TGTGCCAGCAGCCCCGATTCAGGGATCTTCGGTAATGAGCAGTTCTTC. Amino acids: CASSPDSGIFGNEQFF.

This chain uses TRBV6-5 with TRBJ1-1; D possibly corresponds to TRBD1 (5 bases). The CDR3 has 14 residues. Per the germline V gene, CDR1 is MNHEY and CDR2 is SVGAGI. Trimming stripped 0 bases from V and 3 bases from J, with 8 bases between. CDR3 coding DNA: TGTGCCAGCAGTTACTCGGCAGGGCACACTGAAGCTTTCTTT. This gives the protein CASSYSAGHTEAFF.

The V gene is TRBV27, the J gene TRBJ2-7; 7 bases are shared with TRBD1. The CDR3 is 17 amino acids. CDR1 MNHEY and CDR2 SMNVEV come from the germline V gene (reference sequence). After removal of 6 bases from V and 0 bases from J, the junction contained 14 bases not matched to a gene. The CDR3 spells CASSRTLGTVISYEQYF. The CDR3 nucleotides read TGTGCCAGCAGCCGTACCCTCGGGACAGTGATCTCCTACGAGCAGTACTTC.

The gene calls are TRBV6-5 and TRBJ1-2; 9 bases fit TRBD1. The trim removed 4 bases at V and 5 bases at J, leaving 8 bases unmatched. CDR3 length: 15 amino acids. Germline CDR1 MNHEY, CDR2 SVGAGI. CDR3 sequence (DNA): TGTGCCAGCAGTTCCTGGACAGGGGTTGATTATGGCTACACCTTC. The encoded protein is CASSSWTGVDYGYTF.

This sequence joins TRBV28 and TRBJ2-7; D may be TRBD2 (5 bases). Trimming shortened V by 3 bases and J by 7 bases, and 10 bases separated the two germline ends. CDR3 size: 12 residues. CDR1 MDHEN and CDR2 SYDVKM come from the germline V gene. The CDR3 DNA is TGTGCCAGCAGTTTGAGGGTCGGGGAGCAGTACTTC. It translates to CASSLRVGEQYF.

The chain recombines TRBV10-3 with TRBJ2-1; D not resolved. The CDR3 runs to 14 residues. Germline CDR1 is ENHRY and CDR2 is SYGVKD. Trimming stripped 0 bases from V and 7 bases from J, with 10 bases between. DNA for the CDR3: TGTGCCATCAGTGAGTCGAGCCCGATTAATGAGCAGTTCTTC. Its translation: CAISESSPINEQFF.